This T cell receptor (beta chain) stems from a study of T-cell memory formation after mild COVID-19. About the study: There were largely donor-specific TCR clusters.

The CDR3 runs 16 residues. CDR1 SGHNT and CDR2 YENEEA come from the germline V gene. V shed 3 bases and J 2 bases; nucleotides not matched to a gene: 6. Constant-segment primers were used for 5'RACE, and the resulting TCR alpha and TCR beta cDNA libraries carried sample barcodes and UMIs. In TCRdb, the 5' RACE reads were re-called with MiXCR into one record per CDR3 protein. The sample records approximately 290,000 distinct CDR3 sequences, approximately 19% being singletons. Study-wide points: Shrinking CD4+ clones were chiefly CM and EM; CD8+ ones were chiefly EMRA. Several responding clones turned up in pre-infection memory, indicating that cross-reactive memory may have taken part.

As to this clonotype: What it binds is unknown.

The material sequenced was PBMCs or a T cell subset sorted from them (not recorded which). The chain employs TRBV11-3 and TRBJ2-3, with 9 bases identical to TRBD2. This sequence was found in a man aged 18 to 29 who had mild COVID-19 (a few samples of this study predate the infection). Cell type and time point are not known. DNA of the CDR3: TGTGCCAGCAGCTTTCTTAGCGGGGGTGACACAGATACGCAGTATTTT. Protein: CASSFLSGGDTDTQYF. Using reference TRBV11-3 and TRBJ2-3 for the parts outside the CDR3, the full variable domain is EAGVVQSPRYKIIEKKQPVAFWCNPISGHNTLYWYLQNLGQGPELLIRYENEEAVDDSQLPKDRFSAERLKGVDSTLKIQPAELGDSAVYLCASSFLSGGDTDTQYFGPGTRLTVL.